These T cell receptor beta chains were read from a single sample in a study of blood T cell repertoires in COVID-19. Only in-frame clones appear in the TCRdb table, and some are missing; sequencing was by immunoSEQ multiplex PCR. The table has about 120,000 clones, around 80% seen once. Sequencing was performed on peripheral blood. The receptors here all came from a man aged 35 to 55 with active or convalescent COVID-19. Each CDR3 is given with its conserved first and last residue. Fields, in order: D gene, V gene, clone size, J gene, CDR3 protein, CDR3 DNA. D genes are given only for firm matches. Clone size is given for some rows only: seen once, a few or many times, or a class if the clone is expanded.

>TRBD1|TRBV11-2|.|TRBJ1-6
CASSFVRDRGNSPLHF
TGTGCCAGCAGCTTTGTTAGGGACAGGGGTAATTCACCCCTCCACTTT
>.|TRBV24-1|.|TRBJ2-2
CATSATGNTGELFF
TGTGCCACCAGTGCAACAGGGAACACCGGGGAGCTGTTTTTT
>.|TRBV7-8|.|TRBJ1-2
CASSLTPRVIGDGYTF
TGTGCCAGCAGCTTAACTCCGAGGGTAATTGGGGATGGCTACACCTTC
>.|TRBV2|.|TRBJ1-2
CASSPDSLLGYTF
TGTGCCAGCAGTCCGGACAGTCTCCTTGGCTACACCTTC
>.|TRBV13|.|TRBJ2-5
CASSPTRAELGRETQYF
TGTGCCAGCAGCCCTACCAGGGCCGAATTGGGCCGTGAGACCCAGTACTTC
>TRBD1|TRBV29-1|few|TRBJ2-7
CSVLRGTGPYEQYF
TGCAGCGTACTCCGCGGGACAGGGCCCTACGAGCAGTACTTC
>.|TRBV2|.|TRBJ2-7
CASKRDKAYEQYF
TGTGCCAGCAAGAGGGACAAAGCCTACGAGCAGTACTTC
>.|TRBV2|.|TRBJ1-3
CASSGGRHSGNTIYF
TGTGCCAGCAGTGGGGGGCGCCACTCTGGAAACACCATATATTTT
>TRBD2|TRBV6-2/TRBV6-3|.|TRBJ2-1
CASSPAGGNNEQFF
TGTGCCAGCAGCCCAGCGGGGGGGAACAATGAGCAGTTCTTC
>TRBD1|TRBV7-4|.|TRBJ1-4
CASVETRDRGFTNEKLFF
TGTGCCAGCGTCGAGACCAGGGACAGGGGATTTACTAATGAAAAACTGTTTTTT
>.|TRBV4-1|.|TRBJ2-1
CASSRQGIYNEQFF
TGCGCCAGCAGCCGGCAGGGGATATACAATGAGCAGTTCTTC
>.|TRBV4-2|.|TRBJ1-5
CASSQAGGRGNQPQHF
TGTGCCAGCAGCCAAGCCGGGGGGAGAGGCAATCAGCCCCAGCATTTT
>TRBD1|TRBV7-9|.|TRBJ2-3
CASSARDRGSTDTQYF
TGTGCCAGCAGCGCTAGGGACAGGGGGAGCACAGATACGCAGTATTTT
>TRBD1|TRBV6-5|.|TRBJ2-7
CASGSGGSEQYF
TGTGCCAGCGGGTCAGGGGGCAGCGAGCAGTACTTC
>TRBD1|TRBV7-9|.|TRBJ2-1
CASSKGQGRIEQFF
TGTGCCAGCAGTAAGGGACAGGGAAGGATTGAGCAGTTCTTC
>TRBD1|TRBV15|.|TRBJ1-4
CATSRDLTGGEKLFF
TGTGCCACCAGCAGAGACCTAACAGGGGGGGAAAAACTGTTTTTT
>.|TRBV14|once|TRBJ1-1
CASSQEGLGLPFF
TGTGCCAGCAGCCAAGAAGGTTTGGGCCTCCCTTTCTTT
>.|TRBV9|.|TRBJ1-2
CASTPGGGSGYTF
TGTGCCAGCACCCCGGGAGGGGGAAGTGGCTACACCTTC
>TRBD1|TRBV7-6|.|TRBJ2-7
CASSLVPGTGGPEQYF
TGTGCCAGCAGCTTAGTACCCGGGACAGGGGGACCCGAGCAGTACTTC
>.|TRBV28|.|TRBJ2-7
CASSLPGQWNSYEQYF
TGTGCCAGCAGCCTCCCGGGTCAGTGGAATTCCTACGAGCAGTACTTC
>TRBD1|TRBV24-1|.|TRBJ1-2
CATSDGTGTVYGYTF
TGTGCCACCAGTGACGGGACAGGGACAGTTTATGGCTACACCTTC
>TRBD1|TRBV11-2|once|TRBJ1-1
CASSYGQGSEAFF
TGTGCCAGCAGCTATGGACAGGGCTCTGAAGCTTTCTTT
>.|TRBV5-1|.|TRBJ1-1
CASSLAPPQAEAFF
TGCGCCAGCAGCTTGGCCCCCCCTCAGGCTGAAGCTTTCTTT
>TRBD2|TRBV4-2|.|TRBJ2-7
CASSHSSGRDEQYF
TGTGCCAGCAGCCACTCTAGCGGGCGCGACGAGCAGTACTTC
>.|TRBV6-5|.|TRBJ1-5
CASSPQGRNQPQHF
TGTGCCAGCAGTCCCCAGGGTAGAAATCAGCCCCAGCATTTT
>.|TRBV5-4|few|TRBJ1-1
CASSLEDNRQAFF
TGTGCCAGCAGCTTGGAGGACAATAGACAAGCTTTCTTT
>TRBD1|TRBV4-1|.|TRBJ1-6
CASSKGALGTGGSPLHF
TGCGCCAGCAGCAAAGGGGCGCTCGGGACAGGGGGGTCACCCCTCCACTTT
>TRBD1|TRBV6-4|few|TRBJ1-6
CASSTGQGTNSPLHF
TGTGCCAGCAGTACGGGACAGGGGACTAATTCACCCCTCCACTTT
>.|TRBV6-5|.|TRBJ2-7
CASTVPQSPYEQYF
TGTGCCAGCACTGTGCCACAGTCCCCCTACGAGCAGTACTTC
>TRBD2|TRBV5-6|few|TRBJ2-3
CASSFSGGVTDTQYF
TGTGCCAGCAGCTTTTCGGGGGGAGTCACAGATACGCAGTATTTT
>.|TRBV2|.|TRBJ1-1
CASRWTGGTEAFF
TGTGCCAGCAGGTGGACGGGGGGCACTGAAGCTTTCTTT
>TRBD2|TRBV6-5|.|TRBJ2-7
CASIGTSYEQYF
TGTGCCAGCATCGGGACTAGCTACGAGCAGTACTTC
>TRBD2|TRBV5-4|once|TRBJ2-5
CASSPTGGFTETQYF
TGTGCCAGCAGCCCTACGGGGGGGTTTACGGAGACCCAGTACTTC
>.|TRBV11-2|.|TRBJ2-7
CASSRTVFRLREQYF
TGTGCCAGCAGCCGAACCGTATTCAGGTTACGGGAGCAGTACTTC
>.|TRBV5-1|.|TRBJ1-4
CASSPTVLAVNEKLFF
TGCGCCAGCAGCCCGACAGTTCTGGCAGTCAATGAAAAACTGTTTTTT
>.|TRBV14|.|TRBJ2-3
CASSQDQGGRSDTQYF
TGTGCCAGCAGCCAAGATCAAGGAGGGAGATCAGATACGCAGTATTTT
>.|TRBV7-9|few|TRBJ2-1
CASSYAATSPYNEQFF
TGTGCCAGCAGCTACGCGGCTACTTCGCCCTACAATGAGCAGTTCTTC
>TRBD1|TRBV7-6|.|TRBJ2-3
CASSLGQGTADTQYF
TGTGCCAGCAGCTTGGGACAGGGGACCGCAGATACGCAGTATTTT
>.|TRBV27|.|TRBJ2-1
CASSDALSYNEQFF
TGTGCCAGCAGTGATGCACTCTCCTACAATGAGCAGTTCTTC
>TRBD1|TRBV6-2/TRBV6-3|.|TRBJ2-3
CASSSGQVMEYF
TGTGCCAGCAGCTCGGGACAGGTAATGGAGTATTTT
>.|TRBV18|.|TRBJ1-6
CASSPTQGMSSGSPLHF
TGTGCCAGCTCACCTACACAGGGAATGAGTTCGGGATCACCCCTCCACTTT
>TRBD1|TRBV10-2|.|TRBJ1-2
CASSEVEGADYGYTF
TGCGCCAGCAGTGAGGTGGAGGGGGCGGACTATGGCTACACCTTC
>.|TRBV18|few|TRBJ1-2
CASSPPPGISYGYTF
TGTGCCAGCTCACCACCGCCAGGCATTAGCTATGGCTACACCTTC
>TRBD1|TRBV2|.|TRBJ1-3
CASWDRVGNTIYF
TGTGCCAGCTGGGACAGGGTTGGAAACACCATATATTTT
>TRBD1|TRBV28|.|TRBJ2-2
CASSYYTGGTGELFF
TGTGCCAGCAGTTACTATACAGGGGGCACCGGGGAGCTGTTTTTT
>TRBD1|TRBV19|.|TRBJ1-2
CASSEGQVYGYTF
TGTGCCAGTAGTGAGGGACAGGTTTATGGCTACACCTTC